Reported below is one TCR beta chain. Original analysis: By means of reference gene primer amplification, nucleated cell counts were estimated. Repertoires were generated with immunoSEQ multiplex PCR, while TCRdb's copy carries only in-frame clones and drops some. Clonal size and the V and J genes are those of that table, whereas D and trimming came from the DNA. The sample holds about 100,000 clones, 88% seen once. The data stem from a study of blood T cell repertoires in COVID-19. Trimming took off 1 base at V and 2 bases at J, with 8 bases between the two ends. Per the germline V gene, CDR1 is LGHNA and CDR2 is YNFKEQ. The CDR3 runs to 14 residues.

This chain uses TRBV4-2 with TRBJ2-5; D ambiguous. The sequencing sample was made of peripheral blood. The clonotype originates from a human donor in a cohort sampled during active COVID-19. The CDR3 sequence: CASSQGFGQETQYF. CDR3 bases: TGTGCCAGCAGCCAAGGTTTCGGGCAAGAGACCCAGTACTTC.